These T cell receptor beta chains were read from a single sample in a study of early stage breast cancer tumors. Sequencing was performed with immunoSEQ multiplex PCR; in TCRdb, only in-frame clones are kept and a portion is missing. The sample consists of about 29,000 clones, approximately 84% of them appearing once. Sequencing was performed on blood. The receptors were sampled from a person aged 45 to 59 with breast cancer. The CDR3 runs from the conserved cysteine through the conserved F or W. The D gene is left open where the match is weak. Clone size is stated in some rows and not others, as once, few, many or a class when expanded.

length	V	size	D	J	CDR3
13	TRBV29-1	-	TRBD2	TRBJ2-7	CSVSLAGSYEQYF
15	TRBV5-1	-	TRBD1	TRBJ1-3	CASSLTDRGINTIYF
13	TRBV5-4	-	TRBD1	TRBJ1-6	CASSGTGGSPLHF
13	TRBV14	-	TRBD1	TRBJ1-1	CASSQADGQGLFF
14	TRBV5-4	-	-	TRBJ1-1	CASSLGGRGTEAFF
13	TRBV11-2	-	-	TRBJ1-1	CASSQTQNTEAFF
13	TRBV7-8	-	-	TRBJ2-5	CASSPAGGETQYF
15	TRBV5-1	-	TRBD1	TRBJ2-7	CASSSTGTGLGEQYF
14	TRBV9	-	-	TRBJ2-1	CASSARQVDNEQFF
11	TRBV5-1	-	-	TRBJ2-2	CASRGDGELFF
15	TRBV7-9	-	TRBD2	TRBJ2-3	CASSLDSAGADTQYF
14	TRBV9	-	TRBD2	TRBJ2-7	CASSVTSGVYEQYF
15	TRBV5-1	-	TRBD2	TRBJ2-7	CASSLGGSGSNEQYF
15	TRBV6-6	-	-	TRBJ1-5	CASRAHGTLDQPQHF
13	TRBV5-1	-	TRBD1	TRBJ2-7	CASSPGTVYEQYF
15	TRBV6-4	-	-	TRBJ2-1	CASSDRENSYNEQFF
15	TRBV2	few	TRBD2	TRBJ2-3	CASKAGLAGIDTQYF
15	TRBV6-4	once	TRBD2	TRBJ2-2	CASSDRTSHTGELFF
16	TRBV7-9	-	TRBD1	TRBJ2-4	CASSPRQGLAKNIQYF
16	TRBV27	-	TRBD2	TRBJ2-3	CASSLGLAGVSDTQYF
16	TRBV6-6	-	TRBD1	TRBJ2-4	CASSYSRDRGGGIQYF
13	TRBV29-1	-	-	TRBJ2-2	CSVLKMPTGELFF